The present TCR beta chain was sequenced within a study of blood T cell repertoires in COVID-19. Turning to the study itself: T cells, B-cell-depleted T cells, or PBMCs supplied cDNA or gDNA.

The method was immunoSEQ multiplex PCR; TCRdb's version includes in-frame clones alone and lacks a portion of them. In the table there are around 93,000 clones, roughly 87% of which are singletons. Germline V gene lookup returns CDR1 MDHEN and CDR2 SYDVKM. The CDR3 loop spans 12 amino acids. The V gene lost 3 bases and the J gene lost 8 bases, with 7 bases spanning the gap. The sequencing input was peripheral blood. This receptor was obtained from a man at least 80 years old with acute or convalescent COVID-19. The J gene is TRBJ1-4, the V gene TRBV28, with unresolved D. CDR3 residues: CASSFGREKLFF. CDR3 bases: TGTGCCAGCAGTTTCGGGAGAGAAAAACTGTTTTTT.